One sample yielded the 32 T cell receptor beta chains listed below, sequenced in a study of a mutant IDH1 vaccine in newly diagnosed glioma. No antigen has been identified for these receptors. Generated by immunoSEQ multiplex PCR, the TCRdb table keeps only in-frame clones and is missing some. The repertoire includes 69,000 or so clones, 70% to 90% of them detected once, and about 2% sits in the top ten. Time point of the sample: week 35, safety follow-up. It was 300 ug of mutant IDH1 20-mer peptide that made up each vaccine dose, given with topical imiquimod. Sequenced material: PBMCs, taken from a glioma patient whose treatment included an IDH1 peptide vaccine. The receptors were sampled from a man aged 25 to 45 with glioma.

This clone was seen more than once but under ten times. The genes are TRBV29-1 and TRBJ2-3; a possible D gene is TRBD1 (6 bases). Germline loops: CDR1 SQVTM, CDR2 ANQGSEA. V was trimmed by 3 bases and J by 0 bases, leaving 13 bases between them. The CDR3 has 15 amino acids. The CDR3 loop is CSVEAPTGSTDTQYF. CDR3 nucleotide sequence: TGCAGCGTTGAGGCCCCCACAGGGAGCACAGATACGCAGTATTTT.

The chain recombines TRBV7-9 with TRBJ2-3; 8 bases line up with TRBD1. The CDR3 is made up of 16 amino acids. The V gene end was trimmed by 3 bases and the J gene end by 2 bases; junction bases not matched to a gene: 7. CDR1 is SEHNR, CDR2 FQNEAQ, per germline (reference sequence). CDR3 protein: CASSFSGTGHTDTQYF. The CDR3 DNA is TGTGCCAGCAGCTTCTCCGGGACAGGCCACACAGATACGCAGTATTTT.

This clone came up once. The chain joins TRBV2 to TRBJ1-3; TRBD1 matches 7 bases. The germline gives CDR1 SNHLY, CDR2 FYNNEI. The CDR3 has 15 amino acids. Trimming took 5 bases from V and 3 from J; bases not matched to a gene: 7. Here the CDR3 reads CASSLDREVGNTIYF. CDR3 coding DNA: TGTGCCAGCAGTCTAGACAGGGAGGTTGGAAACACCATATATTTT.

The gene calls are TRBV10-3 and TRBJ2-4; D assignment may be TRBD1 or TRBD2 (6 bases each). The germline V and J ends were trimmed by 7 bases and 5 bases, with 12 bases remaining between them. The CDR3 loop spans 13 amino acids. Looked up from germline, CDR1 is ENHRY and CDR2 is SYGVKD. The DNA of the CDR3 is TGTGCCATCAAGGGGGGCTTAGAAAACATTCAGTACTTC. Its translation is CAIKGGLENIQYF.

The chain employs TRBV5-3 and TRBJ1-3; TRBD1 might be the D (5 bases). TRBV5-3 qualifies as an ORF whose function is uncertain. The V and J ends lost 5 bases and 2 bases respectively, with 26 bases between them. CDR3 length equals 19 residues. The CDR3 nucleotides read TGTGCCAGAAGTGAGTTTAACGTCGTCGGGGGTTCACCTGGAAACACCATATATTTT. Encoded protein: CARSEFNVVGGSPGNTIYF.

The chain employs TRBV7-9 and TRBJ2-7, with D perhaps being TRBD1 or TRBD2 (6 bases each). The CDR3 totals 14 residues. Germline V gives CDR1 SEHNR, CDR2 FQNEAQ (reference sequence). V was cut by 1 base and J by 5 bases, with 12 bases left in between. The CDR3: CASSLEQGGNEQYF. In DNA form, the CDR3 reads TGTGCCAGCAGCTTAGAACAGGGAGGTAACGAGCAGTACTTC. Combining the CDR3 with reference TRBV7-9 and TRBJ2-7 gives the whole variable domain DTGVSQNPRHKITKRGQNVTFRCDPISEHNRLYWYRQTLGQGPEFLTYFQNEAQLEKSRLLSDRFSAERPKGSFSTLEIQRTEQGDSAMYLCASSLEQGGNEQYFGPGTRLTVT.

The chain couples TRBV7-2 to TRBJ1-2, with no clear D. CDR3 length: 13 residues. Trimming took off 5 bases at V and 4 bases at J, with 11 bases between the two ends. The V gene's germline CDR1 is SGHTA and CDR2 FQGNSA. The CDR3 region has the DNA TGTGCCAGCAGCCTCGGGCCCTCCTATGGCTACACCTTC. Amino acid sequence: CASSLGPSYGYTF.

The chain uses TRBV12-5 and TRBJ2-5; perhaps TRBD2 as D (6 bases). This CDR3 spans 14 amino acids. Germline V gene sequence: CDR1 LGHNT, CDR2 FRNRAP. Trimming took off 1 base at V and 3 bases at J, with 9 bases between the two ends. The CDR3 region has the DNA TGTGCTAGTGGTTTGGGGGGACTTAAAGAGACCCAGTACTTC. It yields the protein CASGLGGLKETQYF.

DNA of the CDR3: TGCGCCAGCAGCTTCCCAGGGACAGTGAACACCGGGGAGCTGTTTTTT. Its translation is CASSFPGTVNTGELFF. J is TRBJ2-2 and V is TRBV5-1; 7 nucleotides line up with TRBD1. J lost 1 base, V lost 2 bases, and 5 bases had no gene match. The CDR3 sequence is 16 residues long. The germline V gene encodes CDR1 SGHRS and CDR2 YFSETQ.

This chain's CDR3 is CASSLTRGGGYNEQFF. The CDR3 DNA reads TGTGCCAGCAGCTTAACACGGGGGGGCGGCTACAATGAGCAGTTCTTC. The chain combines TRBV7-6 with TRBJ2-1; 8 bases match TRBD2. CDR3 length equals 16 residues. Per germline, CDR1 SGHVS and CDR2 FNYEAQ. J lost 3 bases, V lost 2 bases, and 6 bases had no gene match.

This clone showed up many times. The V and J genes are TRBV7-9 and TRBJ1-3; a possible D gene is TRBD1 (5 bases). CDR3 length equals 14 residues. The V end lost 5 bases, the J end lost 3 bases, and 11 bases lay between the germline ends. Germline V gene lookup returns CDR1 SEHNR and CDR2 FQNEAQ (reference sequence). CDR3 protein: CASSVGTIGNTIYF. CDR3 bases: TGTGCCAGCAGCGTAGGGACTATTGGAAACACCATATATTTT. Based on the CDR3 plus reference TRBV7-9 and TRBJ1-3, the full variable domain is DTGVSQNPRHKITKRGQNVTFRCDPISEHNRLYWYRQTLGQGPEFLTYFQNEAQLEKSRLLSDRFSAERPKGSFSTLEIQRTEQGDSAMYLCASSVGTIGNTIYFGEGSWLTVV.

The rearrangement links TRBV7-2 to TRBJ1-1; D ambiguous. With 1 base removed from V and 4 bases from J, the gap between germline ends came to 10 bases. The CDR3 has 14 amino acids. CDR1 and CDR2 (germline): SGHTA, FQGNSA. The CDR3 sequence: CASSLGQSVTEAFF. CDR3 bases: TGTGCCAGCAGCTTAGGTCAGAGTGTCACTGAAGCTTTCTTT.

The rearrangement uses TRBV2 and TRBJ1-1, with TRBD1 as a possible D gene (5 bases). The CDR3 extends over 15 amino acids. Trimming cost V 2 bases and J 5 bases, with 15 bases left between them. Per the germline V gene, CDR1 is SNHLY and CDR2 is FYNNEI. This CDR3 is CASSEHIPQGTEAFF. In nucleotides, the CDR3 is TGTGCCAGCAGTGAACATATTCCCCAGGGAACTGAAGCTTTCTTT. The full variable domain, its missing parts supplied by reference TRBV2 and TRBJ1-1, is EPEVTQTPSHQVTQMGQEVILRCVPISNHLYFYWYRQILGQKVEFLVSFYNNEISEKSEIFDDQFSVERPDGSNFTLKIRSTKLEDSAMYFCASSEHIPQGTEAFFGQGTRLTVV.

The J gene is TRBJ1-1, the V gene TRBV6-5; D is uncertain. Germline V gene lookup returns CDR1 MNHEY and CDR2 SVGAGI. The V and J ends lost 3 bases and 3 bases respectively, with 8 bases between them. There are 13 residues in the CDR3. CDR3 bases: TGTGCCAGCAGTTATGTCGAGGACACTGAAGCTTTCTTT. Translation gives CASSYVEDTEAFF.

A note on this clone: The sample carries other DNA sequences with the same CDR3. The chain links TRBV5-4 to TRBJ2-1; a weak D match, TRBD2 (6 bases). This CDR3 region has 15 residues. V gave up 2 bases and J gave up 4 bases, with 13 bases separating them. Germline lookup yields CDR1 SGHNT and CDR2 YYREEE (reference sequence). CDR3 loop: CASSFSGGLYNEQFF. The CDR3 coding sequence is TGTGCCAGCAGCTTTAGCGGAGGGCTTTACAATGAGCAGTTCTTC.

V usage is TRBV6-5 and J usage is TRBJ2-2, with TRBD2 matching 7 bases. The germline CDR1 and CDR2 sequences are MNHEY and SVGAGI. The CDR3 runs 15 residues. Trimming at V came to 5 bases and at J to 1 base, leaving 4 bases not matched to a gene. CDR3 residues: CASSTGLLNTGELFF. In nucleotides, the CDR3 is TGTGCCAGCAGTACGGGACTACTGAACACCGGGGAGCTGTTTTTT.

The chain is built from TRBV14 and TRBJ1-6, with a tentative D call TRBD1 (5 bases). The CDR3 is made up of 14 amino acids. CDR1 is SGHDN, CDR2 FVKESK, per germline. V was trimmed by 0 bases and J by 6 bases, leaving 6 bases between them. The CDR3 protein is CASSQERGNSPLHF. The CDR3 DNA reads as TGTGCCAGCAGCCAAGAGAGGGGTAATTCACCCCTCCACTTT.

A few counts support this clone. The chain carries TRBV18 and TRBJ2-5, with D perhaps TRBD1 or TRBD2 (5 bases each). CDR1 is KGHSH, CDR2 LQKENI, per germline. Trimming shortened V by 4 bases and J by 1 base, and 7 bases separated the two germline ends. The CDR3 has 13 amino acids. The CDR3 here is CASSRGTQETQYF. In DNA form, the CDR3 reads TGTGCCAGCTCACGGGGGACCCAAGAGACCCAGTACTTC.

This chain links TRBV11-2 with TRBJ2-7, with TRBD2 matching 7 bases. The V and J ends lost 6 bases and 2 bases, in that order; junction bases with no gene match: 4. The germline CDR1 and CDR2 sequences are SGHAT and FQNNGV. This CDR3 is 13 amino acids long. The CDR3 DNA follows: TGTGCCAGCAGATCTAGCGGACCCTACGAGCAGTACTTC. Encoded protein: CASRSSGPYEQYF.

CDR3 amino acids: CASSVGGQTEAFF. Written as DNA, the CDR3 is TGTGCCAGCAGCGTAGGTGGACAGACTGAAGCTTTCTTT. The chain joins TRBV9 to TRBJ1-1; D might be TRBD1 (6 bases). CDR3 size: 13 residues. Germline CDR1 and CDR2: SGDLS and YYNGEE. The V end lost 0 bases, the J end lost 5 bases, and 8 bases lay between the germline ends.

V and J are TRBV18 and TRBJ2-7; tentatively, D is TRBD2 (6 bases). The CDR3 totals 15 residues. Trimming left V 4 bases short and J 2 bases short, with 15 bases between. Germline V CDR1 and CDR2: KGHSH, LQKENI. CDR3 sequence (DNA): TGTGCCAGCTCACAAGGACACCGCGGGACCTACGAGCAGTACTTC. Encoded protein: CASSQGHRGTYEQYF.

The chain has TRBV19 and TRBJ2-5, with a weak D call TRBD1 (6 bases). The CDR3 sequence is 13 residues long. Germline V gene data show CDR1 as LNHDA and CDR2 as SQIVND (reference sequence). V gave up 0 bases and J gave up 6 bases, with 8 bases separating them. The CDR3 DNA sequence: TGTGCCAGTAGTATAGAACAGGGACAGACCCAGTACTTC. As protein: CASSIEQGQTQYF.

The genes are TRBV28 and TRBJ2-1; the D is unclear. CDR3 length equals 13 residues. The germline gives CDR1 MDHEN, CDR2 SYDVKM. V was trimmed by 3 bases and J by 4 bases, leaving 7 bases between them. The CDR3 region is CASSFGDYNEQFF. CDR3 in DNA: TGTGCCAGCAGTTTCGGAGATTACAATGAGCAGTTCTTC.

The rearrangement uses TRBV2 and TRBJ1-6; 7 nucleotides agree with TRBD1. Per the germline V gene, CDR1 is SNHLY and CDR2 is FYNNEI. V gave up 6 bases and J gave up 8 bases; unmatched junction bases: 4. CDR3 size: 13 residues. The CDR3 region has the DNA TGTGCCAGCAGAGGGACAGCTTATTCACCCCTCCACTTT. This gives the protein CASRGTAYSPLHF.

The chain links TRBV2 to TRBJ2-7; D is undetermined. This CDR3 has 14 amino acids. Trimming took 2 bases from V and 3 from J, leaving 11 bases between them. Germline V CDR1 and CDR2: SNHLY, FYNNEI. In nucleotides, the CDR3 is TGTGCCAGCAGTGAAAGGCGGTATTACTACGAGCAGTACTTC. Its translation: CASSERRYYYEQYF. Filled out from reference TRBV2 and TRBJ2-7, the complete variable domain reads EPEVTQTPSHQVTQMGQEVILRCVPISNHLYFYWYRQILGQKVEFLVSFYNNEISEKSEIFDDQFSVERPDGSNFTLKIRSTKLEDSAMYFCASSERRYYYEQYFGPGTRLTVT.

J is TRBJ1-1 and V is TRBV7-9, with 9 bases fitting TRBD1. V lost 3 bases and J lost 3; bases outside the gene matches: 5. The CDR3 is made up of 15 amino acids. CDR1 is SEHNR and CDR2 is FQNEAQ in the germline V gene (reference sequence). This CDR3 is CASSFNRGPDTEAFF. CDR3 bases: TGTGCCAGCAGCTTTAACAGGGGGCCAGACACTGAAGCTTTCTTT.

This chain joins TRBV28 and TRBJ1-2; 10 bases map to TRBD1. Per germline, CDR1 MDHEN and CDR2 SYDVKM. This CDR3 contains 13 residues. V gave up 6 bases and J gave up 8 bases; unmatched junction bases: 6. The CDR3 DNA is TGTGCCAGCAGCATGGGACAGGGGATGGGCTACACCTTC. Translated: CASSMGQGMGYTF.

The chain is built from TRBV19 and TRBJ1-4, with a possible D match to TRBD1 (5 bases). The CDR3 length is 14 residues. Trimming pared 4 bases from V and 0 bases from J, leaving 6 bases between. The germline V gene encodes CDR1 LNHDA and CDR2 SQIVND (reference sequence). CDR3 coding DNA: TGTGCCAGTAGTACACAGGCAACTAATGAAAAACTGTTTTTT. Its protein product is CASSTQATNEKLFF. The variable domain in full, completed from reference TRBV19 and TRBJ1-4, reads DGGITQSPKYLFRKEGQNVTLSCEQNLNHDAMYWYRQDPGQGLRLIYYSQIVNDFQKGDIAEGYSVSREKKESFPLTVTSAQKNPTAFYLCASSTQATNEKLFFGSGTQLSVL.

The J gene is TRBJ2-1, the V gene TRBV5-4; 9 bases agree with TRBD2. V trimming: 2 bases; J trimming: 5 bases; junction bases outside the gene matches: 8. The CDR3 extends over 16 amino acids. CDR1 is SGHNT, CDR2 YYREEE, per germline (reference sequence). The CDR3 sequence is CASSFPPSGANNEQFF. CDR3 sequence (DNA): TGTGCCAGCAGCTTTCCACCTAGCGGGGCTAACAATGAGCAGTTCTTC.

Here the CDR3 reads CSSGQGSEQYF. The CDR3 DNA follows: TGCAGCTCGGGACAGGGGAGTGAGCAGTACTTC. V is TRBV29-1 and J is TRBJ2-5; 10 bases line up with TRBD1. The V segment lost 8 bases and the J segment 11 bases; nucleotides outside the gene matches: 8. This CDR3 is built from 11 residues. CDR1 and CDR2 (germline): SQVTM, ANQGSEA. Full variable domain (missing parts from reference TRBV29-1 and TRBJ2-5): SAVISQKPSRDICQRGTSLTIQCQVDSQVTMMFWYRQQPGQSLTLIATANQGSEATYESGFVIDKFPISRPNLTFSTLTVSNMSPEDSSIYLCSSGQGSEQYFGPGTRLLVL.

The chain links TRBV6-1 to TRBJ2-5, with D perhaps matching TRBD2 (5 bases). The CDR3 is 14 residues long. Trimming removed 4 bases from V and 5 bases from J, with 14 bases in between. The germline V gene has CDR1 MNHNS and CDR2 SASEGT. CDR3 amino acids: CASSARPGLETQYF. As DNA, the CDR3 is TGTGCCAGCAGTGCCCGACCGGGGTTGGAGACCCAGTACTTC.

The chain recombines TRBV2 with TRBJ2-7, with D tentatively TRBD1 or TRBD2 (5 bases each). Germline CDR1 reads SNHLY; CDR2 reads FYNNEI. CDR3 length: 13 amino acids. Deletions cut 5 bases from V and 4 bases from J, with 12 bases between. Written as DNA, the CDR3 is TGTGCCAGCAGTTCAATGAGGGGTTACGAGCAGTACTTC. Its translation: CASSSMRGYEQYF.